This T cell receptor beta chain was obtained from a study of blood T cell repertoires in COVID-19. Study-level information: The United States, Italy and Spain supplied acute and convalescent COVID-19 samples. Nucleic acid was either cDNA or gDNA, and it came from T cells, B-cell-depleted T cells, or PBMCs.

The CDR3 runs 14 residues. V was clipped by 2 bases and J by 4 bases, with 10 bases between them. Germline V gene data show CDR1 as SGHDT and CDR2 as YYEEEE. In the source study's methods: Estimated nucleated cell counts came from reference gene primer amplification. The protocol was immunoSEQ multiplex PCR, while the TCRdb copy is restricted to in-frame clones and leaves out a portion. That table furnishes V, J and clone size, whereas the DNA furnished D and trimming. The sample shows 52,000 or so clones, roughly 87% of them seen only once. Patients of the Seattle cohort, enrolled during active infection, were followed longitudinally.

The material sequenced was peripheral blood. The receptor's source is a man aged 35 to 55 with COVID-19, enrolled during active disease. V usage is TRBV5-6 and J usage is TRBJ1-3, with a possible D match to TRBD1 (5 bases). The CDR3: CASSFGGAGNTIYF. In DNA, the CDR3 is TGTGCCAGCAGCTTCGGAGGGGCGGGAAACACCATATATTTT.